This section outlines one T cell receptor beta chain sequence together with its context. Antigen specificity is unknown. This specimen belongs to a study of shared clonotypes between healthy human individuals. Study results and caveats: Naive subsets usually exceeded memory subsets in estimated richness.

Generated by immunoSEQ multiplex PCR, the TCRdb table keeps only in-frame clones and is missing some. The sample carries 2 million to 3 million clones, roughly nine tenths recorded once. The CDR3 length is 18 residues. Germline trimming cut 3 bases from V and 1 base from J; bases unmatched to any gene: 15. CDR1 and CDR2 (germline): MDHEN, SYDVKM. The TCR sequence derives from a man aged 18 to 29 in good health. This chain joins TRBV28 and TRBJ2-7; 7 nucleotides align to TRBD1. The material sequenced was naive CD4+ T cells sorted from blood. The subset: CD45RA+ positively selected. The CDR3 DNA is TGTGCCAGCAGTTTCAACGGGACAGTGAGAGATCGGTCCTACGAGCAGTACTTC. Translated: CASSFNGTVRDRSYEQYF.